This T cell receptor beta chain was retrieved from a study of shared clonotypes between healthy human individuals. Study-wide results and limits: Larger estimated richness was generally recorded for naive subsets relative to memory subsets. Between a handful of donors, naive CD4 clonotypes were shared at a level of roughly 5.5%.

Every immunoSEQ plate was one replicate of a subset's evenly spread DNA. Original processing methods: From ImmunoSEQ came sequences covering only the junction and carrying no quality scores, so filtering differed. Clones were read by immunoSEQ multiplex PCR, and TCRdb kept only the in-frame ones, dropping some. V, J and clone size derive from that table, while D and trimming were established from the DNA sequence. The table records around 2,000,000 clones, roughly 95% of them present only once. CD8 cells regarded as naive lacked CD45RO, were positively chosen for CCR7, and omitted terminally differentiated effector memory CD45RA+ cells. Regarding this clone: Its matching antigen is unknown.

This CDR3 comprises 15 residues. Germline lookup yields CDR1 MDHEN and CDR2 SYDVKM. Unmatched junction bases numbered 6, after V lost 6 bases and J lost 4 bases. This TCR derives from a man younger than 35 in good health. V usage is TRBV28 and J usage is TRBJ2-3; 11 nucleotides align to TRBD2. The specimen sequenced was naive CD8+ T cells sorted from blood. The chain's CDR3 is CASSRRLAGPDTQYF. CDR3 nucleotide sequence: TGTGCCAGCAGCCGCAGACTAGCGGGGCCAGATACGCAGTATTTT. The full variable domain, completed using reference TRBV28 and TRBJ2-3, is DVKVTQSSRYLVKRTGEKVFLECVQDMDHENMFWYRQDPGLGLRLIYFSYDVKMKEKGDIPEGYSVSREKKERFSLILESASTNQTSMYLCASSRRLAGPDTQYFGPGTRLTVL.